Shown below are 4 T cell receptor beta chains from a single sample sequenced in a study of shared clonotypes between healthy human individuals. Assay used: immunoSEQ multiplex PCR; TCRdb lists only in-frame clones, some missing. The sample yields some 580,000 clones, more than 95% seen once. Sequenced input: naive CD4+ T cells sorted from blood. Subset noted: CD45RA+ positively selected. Source of these receptors: a woman under 40 in good health.

V and J are TRBV19 and TRBJ2-3; 12 bases map to TRBD2. V lost 5 bases and J lost 1; bases outside the gene matches: 13. Looked up from germline, CDR1 is LNHDA and CDR2 is SQIVND (reference sequence). The CDR3 covers 19 residues. The CDR3 DNA follows: TGTGCCAGTAGTGGCCCTCCGGGACTAGCGGGCTTTCGCACAGATACGCAGTATTTT. Its protein product is CASSGPPGLAGFRTDTQYF. Full variable domain (remainder filled in from reference TRBV19 and TRBJ2-3): DGGITQSPKYLFRKEGQNVTLSCEQNLNHDAMYWYRQDPGQGLRLIYYSQIVNDFQKGDIAEGYSVSREKKESFPLTVTSAQKNPTAFYLCASSGPPGLAGFRTDTQYFGPGTRLTVL.

The chain links TRBV6-6 to TRBJ1-1; maybe TRBD1 (6 bases). The length of the CDR3 is 12 residues. Trimming stripped 6 bases from V and 11 bases from J, with 16 bases between. Germline V CDR1 and CDR2: MNHNY, SVGAGI (reference sequence). The CDR3 coding sequence is TGTGCCAGCAGAGAAAACCAGGGGTGCGCTTTCTTT. The encoded protein is CASRENQGCAFF.

The chain employs TRBV5-1 and TRBJ1-4; 8 nucleotides match TRBD1. This CDR3 contains 13 residues. CDR1 and CDR2 (germline): SGHRS, YFSETQ. V gave up 6 bases and J gave up 5 bases; unmatched junction bases: 3. The CDR3 sequence: CASKRTGNEKLFF. The DNA of the CDR3 is TGCGCCAGCAAGCGGACAGGGAATGAAAAACTGTTTTTT.

The chain links TRBV2 to TRBJ2-7, with 8 bases matching TRBD1. Looked up from germline, CDR1 is SNHLY and CDR2 is FYNNEI. Trimming cost V 6 bases and J 3 bases; bases outside gene matches: 7. The CDR3 has 14 residues. CDR3 nucleotide sequence: TGTGCCAGCAGGGAAATACAGGGGGTCTACGAGCAGTACTTC. Translating it yields CASREIQGVYEQYF.